One sample yielded the 9 T cell receptor beta chains listed below, sequenced in a study of blood T cell repertoires in COVID-19. The protocol was immunoSEQ multiplex PCR, while the TCRdb copy is restricted to in-frame clones and leaves out a portion. Here the sample spans about 150,000 clones, over 65% being singletons. The source material was PBMCs or T cells enriched from blood (not recorded which). The receptors were gathered from a woman aged 45 to 65 who had recovered from COVID-19.

This chain joins TRBV5-1 and TRBJ2-7; possibly TRBD1 for D (6 bases). This CDR3 has 14 residues. CDR1 is SGHRS, CDR2 YFSETQ, per germline. V was clipped by 3 bases and J by 1 base, with 11 bases between them. For the CDR3, the DNA is TGCGCCAGCAGCTCAGGGGTTTTATCCTACGAGCAGTACTTC. Its protein product is CASSSGVLSYEQYF. The whole variable domain, filled in from reference TRBV5-1 and TRBJ2-7, reads KAGVTQTPRYLIKTRGQQVTLSCSPISGHRSVSWYQQTPGQGLQFLFEYFSETQRNKGNFPGRFSGRQFSNSRSEMNVSTLELGDSALYLCASSSGVLSYEQYFGPGTRLTVT.

This clone occurred once. The chain carries TRBV10-3 and TRBJ1-4; no firm D call. Germline V gene sequence: CDR1 ENHRY, CDR2 SYGVKD. The CDR3 covers 14 residues. V was clipped by 6 bases and J by 5 bases, with 13 bases between them. In DNA form, the CDR3 reads TGTGCCATCAGCTCGAGAGCTGAAAATGAAAAACTGTTTTTT. Amino acids: CAISSRAENEKLFF.

This clone was counted a single time. The chain links TRBV28 to TRBJ2-1, with a tentative D call TRBD2 (5 bases). CDR3 length: 15 residues. CDR1 is MDHEN, CDR2 SYDVKM, per germline. V was pared by 4 bases and J by 1 base, with 11 bases between. DNA of the CDR3: TGTGCCAGCAGTTCCGGGGAGAGGTCCTACAATGAGCAGTTCTTC. Translated, it gives CASSSGERSYNEQFF.

This clone was recorded once. The chain uses TRBV5-1 and TRBJ1-1; TRBD1 might be the D (5 bases). V dropped 0 bases and J dropped 1 base, with 7 bases sitting between them. CDR1 SGHRS and CDR2 YFSETQ come from the germline V gene. The CDR3 is made up of 14 amino acids. The DNA of the CDR3 is TGCGCCAGCAGCTTGGTTAGGGGGAACACTGAAGCTTTCTTT. As protein: CASSLVRGNTEAFF.

This rearrangement joins TRBV7-3 to TRBJ2-5; D is uncertain. The germline V and J ends were trimmed by 3 bases and 2 bases, with 10 bases remaining between them. Germline V gene data show CDR1 as SGHTA and CDR2 as FQGTGA. The CDR3 is 14 residues long. As DNA, the CDR3 is TGTGCCAGCAGCTTGACTGGTGGACAAGAGACCCAGTACTTC. Protein sequence: CASSLTGGQETQYF.

This clone was picked up a small number of times. The chain combines TRBV28 with TRBJ1-1; 7 nucleotides agree with TRBD1. The CDR3 contains 13 residues. The V gene's germline CDR1 is MDHEN and CDR2 SYDVKM. The junction had 3 bases not matched to a gene; V was cut back by 7 bases and J by 1 base. This CDR3 is CASTRTGNTEAFF. DNA of the CDR3: TGTGCCAGCACACGGACAGGGAACACTGAAGCTTTCTTT.

The V and J genes are TRBV12-5 and TRBJ1-6, with unresolved D. V shed 6 bases and J shed 4 bases, with 13 bases lying between them. Germline CDR1 and CDR2: LGHNT and FRNRAP. The CDR3 runs 15 residues. The CDR3 DNA sequence: TGTGCTAGTGGCCCCCCGGGGTCGTATAATTCACCCCTCCACTTT. Its protein product is CASGPPGSYNSPLHF.

This chain links TRBV5-1 with TRBJ2-7, with 7 bases matching TRBD1. The ends lost 2 bases at V and 3 bases at J; junction bases unmatched: 2. The CDR3 loop spans 13 amino acids. Germline loops: CDR1 SGHRS, CDR2 YFSETQ. This CDR3 reads CASSFAGGYEQYF. The CDR3 DNA sequence: TGCGCCAGCAGCTTCGCAGGGGGCTACGAGCAGTACTTC. Full variable domain (outside the CDR3, taken from reference TRBV5-1 and TRBJ2-7): KAGVTQTPRYLIKTRGQQVTLSCSPISGHRSVSWYQQTPGQGLQFLFEYFSETQRNKGNFPGRFSGRQFSNSRSEMNVSTLELGDSALYLCASSFAGGYEQYFGPGTRLTVT.

The rearrangement joins TRBV7-2 to TRBJ2-1; 13 nucleotides match TRBD2. This CDR3 has 18 amino acids. Losses at the gene ends were 2 bases for V and 8 bases for J; bases not matched to a gene: 12. The germline CDR1 and CDR2 sequences are SGHTA and FQGNSA. CDR3 coding DNA: TGTGCCAGCAGCTTAAGTCACGGACTAGCGGGGGAGGTTGATGAGCAGTTCTTC. Translated: CASSLSHGLAGEVDEQFF.